The 2 T cell receptor beta chains reported below all come from one sample, sequenced in a study of blood T cell repertoires in COVID-19 (dated by TCRdb to about 2020). Libraries were made using the immunoSEQ multiplex PCR assay. TCRdb retrieved this table from immuneACCESS and kept in-frame rearrangements only. Not all clones are present; in checked studies, unresolved V genes account for under half, and no reason is known for the remainder. For this sample the table gives 170,000 or so clones, of which 75% to 90% were detected only once. Of the sample, 6.2% is held by the ten largest clones. Sequences were obtained from PBMCs or T cells enriched from blood (not recorded which). These receptors originate from a man in his forties or fifties who had recovered from COVID-19.

This clone showed up just once. The chain uses TRBV10-1 and TRBJ1-1; a weak D match, TRBD1 (5 bases). V was clipped by 3 bases and J by 4 bases, with 6 bases between them. The CDR3 has 12 amino acids. Germline V gene lookup returns CDR1 WNHNN and CDR2 SYGVQD (reference sequence). The CDR3 DNA reads as TGCGCCAGCAGTGAAGGGGCCACTGAAGCTTTCTTT. Translated, it gives CASSEGATEAFF.

The chain recombines TRBV11-2 with TRBJ1-2, with D maybe TRBD1 (5 bases). This CDR3 spans 12 amino acids. V lost 5 bases and J lost 6, with 10 bases in between. From germline, CDR1 is SGHAT and CDR2 FQNNGV. CDR3 region: CASSRTTDGYTF. The CDR3 DNA follows: TGTGCCAGCAGCAGGACGACAGATGGCTACACCTTC.